The sequence of this T cell receptor (beta chain) was determined in a study of cytomegalovirus exposure and HLA in healthy donors. Findings of the study overall: It was about 150 TCR beta chains that were listed as cytomegalovirus-associated.

Trimming cost V 9 bases and J 0 bases, with 11 bases left between them. The CDR3 is made up of 13 amino acids. The germline V gene has CDR1 MNHNS and CDR2 SASEGT. To note about this clone: Its antigen is not known.

Primers for the PCR totalled 60 Vbeta and 13 Jbeta. Assay: immunoSEQ multiplex PCR; the TCRdb copy retains only in-frame clones and omits some. The sample carries around 50,000 clones, roughly 80% recorded once. The clonotype comes from a man in his forties in good health and CMV-seronegative. Sequenced input: PBMCs. The rearrangement links TRBV6-1 to TRBJ2-5; no clear D. The CDR3 loop reads CASPTEYQETQYF. Here the CDR3 DNA reads TGTGCCAGTCCGACTGAGTACCAAGAGACCCAGTACTTC.